A selection of T cell receptor beta chains follows, all from one sample in a study of beta chain features in type 1 diabetes. Some clones are missing from TCRdb's copy, which holds only in-frame ones; the method was immunoSEQ multiplex PCR. The sample holds 150,000 to 200,000 clones; over 55% are singletons and the top ten take about 0.081%. Input material: naive CD4+ T cells from blood. Source of these receptors: a man aged 25 to 40 with type 1 diabetes. The CDR3 runs from the conserved cysteine through the conserved F or W. The order of the fields is V gene, J gene, CDR3 protein.

>TRBV25-1|TRBJ2-3
CASSEPGAGTDTQYF
>TRBV30|TRBJ1-6
CARGQGDNSPLHF
>TRBV7-2|TRBJ2-3
CASSLVAGGTDTQYF
>TRBV2|TRBJ2-3
CASRGVDTQYF
>TRBV9|TRBJ1-1
CASSVGPGPEAFF
>TRBV7-2|TRBJ1-1
CASSLSSGANTEAFF
>TRBV25-1|TRBJ2-5
CASSEWDRDRDGETQYF
>TRBV5-4|TRBJ2-1
CASSFPDRNNEQFF
>TRBV2|TRBJ2-1
CASSEFLENEQFF
>TRBV6-5|TRBJ2-5
CASSWEGTAGSETQYF
>TRBV7-2|TRBJ1-5
CASSLNSDSNQPQHF
>TRBV19|TRBJ2-3
CASSSERIPGLAGDTQYF
>TRBV10-3|TRBJ2-7
CAISRDISYEQYF
>TRBV25-1|TRBJ2-3
CASSGQPPDTQYF